The present T cell receptor beta chain was sequenced within a study of vaccination effects on CD4 cells after COVID-19. Study summary: Each participant was given two doses of one vaccine (BNT162b2 or mRNA-1273).

This clone was seen more than once but under ten times. Its target is unknown. Within the ViraFEST assay, antigen-specific CD4+ T cells underwent expansion with viral peptide pools prior to sequencing. Culturing for more than eight days preceded CD4+ T cell isolation. The study found no prior SARS-CoV-2 infection in the vaccine recipients, who tested negative for nucleocapsid antibodies. Peptides at roughly 9.2 ug/ml and IL-2 at 10 IU/ml were added to more than 1.5 million PBMC per well. Here immunoSEQ multiplex PCR was the method, and the copy in TCRdb shows in-frame clones only, minus some. The sample lists about 63,000 clones, 75% occurring once. The clonotype originates from a human donor who received a COVID-19 vaccine. The sequencing here drew on CD4+ T cells from PBMCs cultured with HCoV-OC43 spike peptides, taken before COVID-19 vaccination. The subset here: HCoV-OC43 spike overlapping peptide pool stimulation.

CDR3 protein: CASSEYAGASTDTQYF. CDR3 nucleotide sequence: TGTGCCAGCAGTGAATATGCGGGGGCCAGCACAGATACGCAGTATTTT. This chain uses TRBV25-1 with TRBJ2-3; D possibly corresponds to TRBD2 (7 bases). CDR1 is MGHDK, CDR2 SYGVNS, per germline. This CDR3 has 16 amino acids. Trimming took off 0 bases at V and 0 bases at J, with 10 bases between the two ends.